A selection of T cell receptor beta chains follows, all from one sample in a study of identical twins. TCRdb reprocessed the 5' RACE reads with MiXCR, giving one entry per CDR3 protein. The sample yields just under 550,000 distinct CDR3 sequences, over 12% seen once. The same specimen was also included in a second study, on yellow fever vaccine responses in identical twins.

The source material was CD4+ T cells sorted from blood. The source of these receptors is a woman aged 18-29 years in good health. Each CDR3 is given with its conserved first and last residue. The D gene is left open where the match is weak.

CDR3aa: CASSFQGGVDSPLHF
v_gene: TRBV28
j_gene: TRBJ1-6
d_gene: TRBD1

CDR3aa: CASSDYPYEQYF
v_gene: TRBV2
j_gene: TRBJ2-7
d_gene: .

CDR3aa: CASRSPPLAGKGKSSYNEQFF
v_gene: TRBV28
j_gene: TRBJ2-1
d_gene: TRBD2

CDR3aa: CASSDSGTGAYEQYF
v_gene: TRBV25-1
j_gene: TRBJ2-7
d_gene: TRBD1

CDR3aa: CSAREPGGPYNEQFF
v_gene: TRBV20-1
j_gene: TRBJ2-1
d_gene: TRBD2

CDR3aa: CASSLEGWTEAFF
v_gene: TRBV7-2
j_gene: TRBJ1-1
d_gene: .

CDR3aa: CSVELHPQYF
v_gene: TRBV29-1
j_gene: TRBJ2-5
d_gene: .

CDR3aa: CAISARQEGTGELFF
v_gene: TRBV10-3
j_gene: TRBJ2-2
d_gene: .

CDR3aa: CSVGGGTDPYEQYF
v_gene: TRBV29-1
j_gene: TRBJ2-7
d_gene: TRBD2

CDR3aa: CSARDIPTYEQYF
v_gene: TRBV20-1
j_gene: TRBJ2-7
d_gene: .

CDR3aa: CASSQWTGGSTDTQYF
v_gene: TRBV5-8
j_gene: TRBJ2-3
d_gene: TRBD1

CDR3aa: CASSPSLAELSEQYF
v_gene: TRBV18
j_gene: TRBJ2-7
d_gene: TRBD2

CDR3aa: CASSSSDRFGKLFF
v_gene: TRBV7-6
j_gene: TRBJ1-4
d_gene: .

CDR3aa: CSAAEHANYGYTF
v_gene: TRBV20-1
j_gene: TRBJ1-2
d_gene: .

CDR3aa: CASSRGSPSTDTQYF
v_gene: TRBV2
j_gene: TRBJ2-3
d_gene: .

CDR3aa: CASSRREALREQYF
v_gene: TRBV2
j_gene: TRBJ2-7
d_gene: TRBD2

CDR3aa: CSVETSNYEQYF
v_gene: TRBV29-1
j_gene: TRBJ2-7
d_gene: .

CDR3aa: CSAHPGEYTEAFF
v_gene: TRBV20-1
j_gene: TRBJ1-1
d_gene: .

CDR3aa: CATSDSRSHNSPLHF
v_gene: TRBV24-1
j_gene: TRBJ1-6
d_gene: .

CDR3aa: CSPRDRGVPGTEAFF
v_gene: TRBV20-1
j_gene: TRBJ1-1
d_gene: TRBD1

CDR3aa: CASSILGAVGHEQFF
v_gene: TRBV5-1
j_gene: TRBJ2-1
d_gene: .

CDR3aa: CASSFVAGDQETQYF
v_gene: TRBV7-9
j_gene: TRBJ2-5
d_gene: TRBD2

CDR3aa: CASSEALLGVDGKNIQYF
v_gene: TRBV2
j_gene: TRBJ2-4
d_gene: .

CDR3aa: CASSLDRVTIMEQYF
v_gene: TRBV7-9
j_gene: TRBJ2-7
d_gene: .

CDR3aa: CSARDIGNYGYTF
v_gene: TRBV20-1
j_gene: TRBJ1-2
d_gene: .

CDR3aa: CSARGAGGSYNEQFF
v_gene: TRBV20-1
j_gene: TRBJ2-1
d_gene: TRBD2

CDR3aa: CASSPSRVSTGELFF
v_gene: TRBV12-3/TRBV12-4
j_gene: TRBJ2-2
d_gene: .

CDR3aa: CASSWGLAGGPTNEQFF
v_gene: TRBV2
j_gene: TRBJ2-1
d_gene: TRBD2

CDR3aa: CASSPGRKLTDTQYF
v_gene: TRBV28
j_gene: TRBJ2-3
d_gene: .

CDR3aa: CSASHTGKETQYF
v_gene: TRBV20-1
j_gene: TRBJ2-5
d_gene: .

CDR3aa: CASSPPAAGQGSYEQYF
v_gene: TRBV7-8
j_gene: TRBJ2-7
d_gene: TRBD1

CDR3aa: CSVGRHPQETQYF
v_gene: TRBV29-1
j_gene: TRBJ2-5
d_gene: .

CDR3aa: CAISEGTPTQYF
v_gene: TRBV10-3
j_gene: TRBJ2-5
d_gene: .

CDR3aa: CASSQIGQGLAHTQYF
v_gene: TRBV25-1
j_gene: TRBJ2-3
d_gene: .

CDR3aa: CASSYKGGEQFF
v_gene: TRBV6-2/TRBV6-3
j_gene: TRBJ2-1
d_gene: .

CDR3aa: CASSRRSQGEVTGELFF
v_gene: TRBV7-9
j_gene: TRBJ2-2
d_gene: .

CDR3aa: CASSLLPNYGYTF
v_gene: TRBV7-9
j_gene: TRBJ1-2
d_gene: .

CDR3aa: CASSFLAGARQNTGELFF
v_gene: TRBV5-1
j_gene: TRBJ2-2
d_gene: TRBD2

CDR3aa: CASSTGRSSYEQYF
v_gene: TRBV5-1
j_gene: TRBJ2-7
d_gene: .

CDR3aa: CAISESGGNQETQYF
v_gene: TRBV10-3
j_gene: TRBJ2-5
d_gene: .

CDR3aa: CASTQPGGYTF
v_gene: TRBV6-2/TRBV6-3
j_gene: TRBJ1-2
d_gene: .

CDR3aa: CASSRGGQATEAFF
v_gene: TRBV5-1
j_gene: TRBJ1-1
d_gene: TRBD1

CDR3aa: CAISRQGGYEQYF
v_gene: TRBV10-3
j_gene: TRBJ2-7
d_gene: TRBD1

CDR3aa: CASSFWDSSSYEQYF
v_gene: TRBV12-3/TRBV12-4
j_gene: TRBJ2-7
d_gene: .

CDR3aa: CSAVRVYEQYF
v_gene: TRBV20-1
j_gene: TRBJ2-7
d_gene: .